Each of the 23 T cell receptor beta chains below was sequenced from the same sample in a study of CD8+CD57+ T cells in acquired aplastic anemia. An expansion of CD8+CD57+ cells by flow cytometry had been shown in patients chosen for sequencing. The use of genomic DNA as template underpinned the TCR beta VDJ and CDR3 profiling. TCRdb re-called the reads through MiXCR, storing one row per CDR3 protein. The data hold approximately 57,000 distinct CDR3 sequences, with 55% to 70% observed a single time. Sequencing was done on a sample of sorted CD4+, CD8+, or CD8+CD57+ T cells (not recorded which) from PBMCs. These receptors were collected from a human donor with aplastic anemia.

The chain employs TRBV2 and TRBJ2-1, with D perhaps assigned TRBD1 or TRBD2 (6 bases each). Trimming cost V 5 bases and J 2 bases, with 13 bases left between them. This CDR3 has 15 amino acids. Per the germline V gene, CDR1 is SNHLY and CDR2 is FYNNEI. The CDR3 loop is CASSPGALTYNEQFF. The CDR3 bases are TGTGCCAGCAGTCCGGGGGCCCTAACCTACAATGAGCAGTTCTTC.

V and J are TRBV10-2 and TRBJ2-7; no definite D call. Germline V gives CDR1 WSHSY, CDR2 SAAADI. Trimming shortened V by 0 bases and J by 7 bases, and 25 bases separated the two germline ends. The CDR3 sequence is 18 residues long. The CDR3 protein is CASSESRSGGDGPREQYF. CDR3 sequence (DNA): TGCGCCAGCAGTGAGTCAAGGTCGGGCGGTGACGGACCTCGGGAGCAGTACTTC.

This clonotype appeared many times. The rearrangement joins TRBV5-6 to TRBJ1-4, with 9 nucleotides matching TRBD1. From germline, CDR1 is SGHDT and CDR2 YYEEEE. The CDR3 spans 15 residues. The ends lost 4 bases at V and 7 bases at J; junction bases unmatched: 8. The chain's CDR3 is CASSPGQGSAEKLFF. The CDR3 bases are TGTGCCAGCAGCCCCGGACAGGGGTCTGCTGAAAAACTGTTTTTT.

This clonotype was found many times. The chain recombines TRBV4-1 with TRBJ2-7, with D perhaps assigned TRBD1 or TRBD2 (6 bases each). CDR3 size: 15 residues. Germline CDR1 MGHRA, CDR2 YSYEKL. V lost 4 bases to trimming and J lost 2 bases, with 15 bases between them. CDR3 residues: CASSLTGAPPYEQYF. In DNA, the CDR3 is TGCGCCAGCAGCCTCACGGGGGCGCCTCCCTACGAGCAGTACTTC.

The gene calls are TRBV7-2 and TRBJ1-5; 7 nucleotides line up with TRBD1. After removal of 6 bases from V and 6 bases from J, the junction contained 5 bases not matched to a gene. Per germline, CDR1 SGHTA and CDR2 FQGNSA. This CDR3 is 13 amino acids long. The DNA for the CDR3 is TGTGCCAGCAGTGGGGGACAGCGTCAGCCCCAGCATTTT. Its translation is CASSGGQRQPQHF.

The chain couples TRBV15 to TRBJ1-1, with a tentative D call TRBD1 (6 bases). The CDR3 loop spans 16 amino acids. Germline CDR1 reads LNHNV; CDR2 reads YYDKDF (reference sequence). V lost 0 bases and J 6 bases, leaving 17 bases between the germline ends. As DNA, the CDR3 is TGTGCCACCAGCAGAGATCGAAGAGGGTCAGGGGCTGAAGCTTTCTTT. Translating gives CATSRDRRGSGAEAFF.

This clonotype was seen a handful of times. V gene TRBV7-9 combines with J gene TRBJ2-6; D is unclear. V was cut by 8 bases and J by 2 bases, with 7 bases left in between. The CDR3 length is 13 residues. Germline lookup yields CDR1 SEHNR and CDR2 FQNEAQ (reference sequence). The CDR3 protein is CASSQTGANVLTF. CDR3 nucleotides: TGTGCCAGCTCCCAAACTGGGGCCAACGTCCTGACTTTC.

This chain connects TRBV24-1 to TRBJ2-3; 15 nucleotides agree with TRBD2. The CDR3 sequence is 18 residues long. The germline V gene has CDR1 KGHDR and CDR2 SFDVKD. Trimming took 4 bases from V and 0 from J; bases not matched to a gene: 4. CDR3 DNA sequence: TGTGCCACCAGTGAACGGACTAGCGGGAGGGCTAGCACAGATACGCAGTATTTT. Its translation is CATSERTSGRASTDTQYF.

This chain connects TRBV30 to TRBJ2-1; 7 nucleotides agree with TRBD2. The length of the CDR3 is 13 residues. Looked up from germline, CDR1 is GTSNPN and CDR2 is SVGIG (reference sequence). Unmatched junction bases numbered 14, after V lost 8 bases and J lost 10 bases. CDR3 sequence reads: CAVSGRGFGEQFF. The CDR3 DNA reads TGTGCCGTGTCGGGGAGGGGCTTCGGGGAGCAGTTCTTC.

This clonotype occurred many times. This chain connects TRBV15 to TRBJ1-5; a possible D gene is TRBD1 (5 bases). Per germline, CDR1 LNHNV and CDR2 YYDKDF (reference sequence). The germline V and J ends were trimmed by 6 bases and 3 bases, with 18 bases remaining between them. The CDR3 is 16 residues long. The CDR3 spells CATSLGWGGNNQPQHF. CDR3 DNA: TGTGCCACCAGTTTAGGGTGGGGGGGAAACAATCAGCCCCAGCATTTT.

This clonotype qualifies as medium-sized. V gene TRBV14 combines with J gene TRBJ1-1; unclear D gene. With 4 bases removed from V and 3 bases from J, the gap between germline ends came to 24 bases. This CDR3 comprises 18 residues. Germline V gene sequence: CDR1 SGHDN, CDR2 FVKESK. The CDR3 DNA reads as TGTGCCAGCAGCCGATTCCGGGAGCCGGCACGGGCGGACACTGAAGCTTTCTTT. Protein sequence: CASSRFREPARADTEAFF.

This clonotype has ten or more counts. V is TRBV5-1 and J is TRBJ1-3, with TRBD1 identical over 7 bases. This CDR3 is 15 amino acids long. CDR1 is SGHRS and CDR2 is YFSETQ in the germline V gene. J gave up 4 bases and V 5 bases, and 9 bases lay outside the gene matches. Here the CDR3 DNA reads TGCGCCAGCAGAGCTGACAGGGCGAAAGGAAACACCATATATTTT. This gives the protein CASRADRAKGNTIYF.

The V gene is TRBV10-1, the J gene TRBJ1-6; D is ambiguous. The V gene lost 0 bases and the J gene lost 6 bases, with 3 bases spanning the gap. The CDR3 covers 13 residues. Germline V gene lookup returns CDR1 WNHNN and CDR2 SYGVQD (reference sequence). CDR3 residues: CASSESGNSPLHF. CDR3 DNA: TGCGCCAGCAGTGAGTCAGGTAATTCACCCCTCCACTTT.

The chain combines TRBV19 with TRBJ2-7, with 7 bases matching TRBD2. Germline loops: CDR1 LNHDA, CDR2 SQIVND (reference sequence). This CDR3 comprises 12 residues. The V and J ends lost 3 bases and 5 bases, in that order; junction bases with no gene match: 1. CDR3 coding DNA: TGTGCCAGTAGTATGAGCGGGGACGAGCAGTACTTC. Its protein is CASSMSGDEQYF. The full variable domain, rest sourced from reference TRBV19 and TRBJ2-7, is DGGITQSPKYLFRKEGQNVTLSCEQNLNHDAMYWYRQDPGQGLRLIYYSQIVNDFQKGDIAEGYSVSREKKESFPLTVTSAQKNPTAFYLCASSMSGDEQYFGPGTRLTVT.

CDR3 in amino acids: CASRLTAWNSPLHF. The CDR3 nucleotides read TGTGCCAGCAGACTGACTGCTTGGAATTCACCCCTCCACTTT. The chain recombines TRBV2 with TRBJ1-6; D is uncertain. The germline V gene encodes CDR1 SNHLY and CDR2 FYNNEI. The ends were cut back, 6 bases at V and 7 bases at J, with 13 bases in the middle. The length of the CDR3 is 14 residues.

The chain employs TRBV29-1 and TRBJ2-5; tentatively, D is TRBD1 (6 bases). Trimming removed 8 bases from V and 5 bases from J, with 12 bases in between. This CDR3 has 11 residues. The V gene's germline CDR1 is SQVTM and CDR2 ANQGSEA. CDR3 nucleotide sequence: TGCAGCTTGGGGCAGGGGGAGACCCAGTACTTC. Translation gives CSLGQGETQYF.

The chain couples TRBV2 to TRBJ1-4, with D uncertain. Per the germline V gene, CDR1 is SNHLY and CDR2 is FYNNEI. V shed 7 bases and J shed 0 bases, with 6 bases lying between them. This CDR3 has 13 amino acids. The CDR3: CASIFATNEKLFF. CDR3 sequence (DNA): TGTGCCAGCATATTTGCAACTAATGAAAAACTGTTTTTT.

The CDR3 DNA reads as TGTGCCAGCAGTGTCGCGGGACACAAAGAAGAGACCCAGTACTTC. Its protein product is CASSVAGHKEETQYF. This rearrangement joins TRBV2 to TRBJ2-5, with D perhaps matching TRBD1 or TRBD2 (6 bases each). The V and J ends lost 4 bases and 3 bases respectively, with 15 bases between them. The CDR3 covers 15 residues. From germline, CDR1 is SNHLY and CDR2 FYNNEI. The full variable domain, its missing parts supplied by reference TRBV2 and TRBJ2-5, is EPEVTQTPSHQVTQMGQEVILRCVPISNHLYFYWYRQILGQKVEFLVSFYNNEISEKSEIFDDQFSVERPDGSNFTLKIRSTKLEDSAMYFCASSVAGHKEETQYFGPGTRLLVL.

In its sample, this clonotype was seen many times. This chain connects TRBV12-5 to TRBJ1-2; maybe TRBD1 (6 bases). Germline CDR1 and CDR2: LGHNT and FRNRAP. Trimming took 1 base from V and 3 from J, leaving 9 bases between them. The CDR3 extends over 14 amino acids. CDR3 nucleotides: TGTGCTAGTGGTTTGGGGACAGACTACTATGGCTACACCTTC. Translating gives CASGLGTDYYGYTF.

The chain is built from TRBV3-1 and TRBJ2-5; 10 positions agree with TRBD1. The CDR3 covers 15 residues. With V trimmed by 2 bases and J by 7 bases, 7 bases remained unmatched. Germline V gene lookup returns CDR1 LGHDT and CDR2 YNNKEL (reference sequence). This CDR3 is CASSQWDRGLGTQYF. The CDR3 nucleotides are TGTGCCAGCAGCCAATGGGACAGGGGCCTGGGGACCCAGTACTTC.

V is TRBV9 and J is TRBJ1-5; D remains unclear. Germline V gene sequence: CDR1 SGDLS, CDR2 YYNGEE. CDR3 length: 16 amino acids. The V end was cut by 4 bases, the J end by 4 bases, with 18 bases between. The CDR3, as DNA: TGTGCCAGCAGCCTGATGGGCGATCGCGAGAATCAGCCCCAGCATTTT. Translated, it gives CASSLMGDRENQPQHF. Together with reference TRBV9 and TRBJ1-5, the CDR3 gives the full variable domain: DSGVTQTPKHLITATGQRVTLRCSPRSGDLSVYWYQQSLDQGLQFLIQYYNGEERAKGNILERFSAQQFPDLHSELNLSSLELGDSALYFCASSLMGDRENQPQHFGDGTRLSIL.

V is TRBV25-1 and J is TRBJ2-7; a possible D gene is TRBD2 (7 bases). The CDR3 covers 16 residues. V lost 6 bases and J 0 bases, leaving 18 bases between the germline ends. Germline assignment: CDR1 MGHDK and CDR2 SYGVNS. The CDR3 DNA reads TGTGCCAGCAGAGCCTGGGGGGGGGCGGGCTCCTACGAGCAGTACTTC. Translated: CASRAWGGAGSYEQYF.

J is TRBJ2-5 and V is TRBV27, with D possibly matching TRBD2 (6 bases). V was trimmed by 8 bases and J by 5 bases, leaving 15 bases between them. The CDR3 consists of 13 residues. The germline V gene has CDR1 MNHEY and CDR2 SMNVEV (reference sequence). CDR3 in DNA: TGTGCCAGCGGGGGGTTTACTATGGAGACCCAGTACTTC. It codes for CASGGFTMETQYF.